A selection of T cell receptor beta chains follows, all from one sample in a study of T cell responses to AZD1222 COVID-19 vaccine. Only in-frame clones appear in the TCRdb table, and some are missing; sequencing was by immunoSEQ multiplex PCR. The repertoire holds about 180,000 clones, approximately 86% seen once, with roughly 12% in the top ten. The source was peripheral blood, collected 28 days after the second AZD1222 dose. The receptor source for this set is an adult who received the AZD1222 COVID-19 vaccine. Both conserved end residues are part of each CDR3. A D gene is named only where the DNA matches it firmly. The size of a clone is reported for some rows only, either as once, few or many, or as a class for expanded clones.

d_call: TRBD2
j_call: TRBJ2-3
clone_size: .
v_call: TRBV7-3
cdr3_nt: TGTGCCAGCAGCCCCTCGGGACTAGCCTCAGATACGCAGTATTTT
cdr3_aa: CASSPSGLASDTQYF

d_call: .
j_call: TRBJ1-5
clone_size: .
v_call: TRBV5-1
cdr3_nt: TGCGCCAGCAGCTACGGTTCTGGCAATCAGCCCCAGCATTTT
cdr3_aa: CASSYGSGNQPQHF

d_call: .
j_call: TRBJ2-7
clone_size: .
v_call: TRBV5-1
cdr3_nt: TGCGCCAGCAGCTTGGACGCAGCCGCAAGGGGCGAGCAGTACTTC
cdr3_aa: CASSLDAAARGEQYF

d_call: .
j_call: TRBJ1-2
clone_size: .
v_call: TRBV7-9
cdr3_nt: TGTGCCAGCACCACCGGGAAAGAAGCGGTGATAGGATCGTATGGCTACACCTTC
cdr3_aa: CASTTGKEAVIGSYGYTF

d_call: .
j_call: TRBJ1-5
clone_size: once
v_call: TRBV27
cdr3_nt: TGTGCCAGCAGTCCAAGAAGGGCCCATAGCCAGCCCCAGCATTTT
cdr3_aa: CASSPRRAHSQPQHF

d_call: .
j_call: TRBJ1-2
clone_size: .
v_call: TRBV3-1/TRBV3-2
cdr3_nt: TGTGCCAGCAGCCAAGATATAGGTGGTGGCTACACCTTC
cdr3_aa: CASSQDIGGGYTF

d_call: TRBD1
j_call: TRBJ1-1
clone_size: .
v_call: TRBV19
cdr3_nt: TGTGCCAGTAGTATCACGACAGGGGTTTACACTGAAGCTTTCTTT
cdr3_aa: CASSITTGVYTEAFF

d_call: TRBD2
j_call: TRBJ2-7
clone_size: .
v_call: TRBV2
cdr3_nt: TGTGCCAGCCTTAGACTAGCGGCCTACGAGCAGTACTTC
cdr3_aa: CASLRLAAYEQYF

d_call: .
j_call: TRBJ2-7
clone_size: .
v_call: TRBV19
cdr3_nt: TGTGCCAGTAGTACGGCGGGGGCGACTTACGAGCAGTACTTC
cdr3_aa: CASSTAGATYEQYF

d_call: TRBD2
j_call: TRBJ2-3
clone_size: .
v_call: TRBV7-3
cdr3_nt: TGTGCCAGCAGCTTAAAGCTAGCGGGGGCCGATACGCAGTATTTT
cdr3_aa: CASSLKLAGADTQYF

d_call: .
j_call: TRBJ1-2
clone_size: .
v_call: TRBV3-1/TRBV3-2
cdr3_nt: TGTGCCAGCAGCCAAGAGAACCGTGGATTCACCTTC
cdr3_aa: CASSQENRGFTF

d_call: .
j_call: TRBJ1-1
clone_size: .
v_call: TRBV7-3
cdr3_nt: TGTGCCAGCAGCTTAGGGATGAACACTGAAGCTTTCTTT
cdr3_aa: CASSLGMNTEAFF

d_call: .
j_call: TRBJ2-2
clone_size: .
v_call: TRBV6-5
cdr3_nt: TGTGCCAGCAGTTTAATGCCGGGTGGCGGGGAGCTGTTTTTT
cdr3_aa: CASSLMPGGGELFF

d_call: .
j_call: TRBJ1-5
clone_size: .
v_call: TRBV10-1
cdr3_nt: TGCGCCAGCGAAAAGGCAGCCACGATGTATTTT
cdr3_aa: CASEKAATMYF

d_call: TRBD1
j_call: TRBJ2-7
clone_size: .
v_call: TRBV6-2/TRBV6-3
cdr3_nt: TGTGCCAGCAGTTACCCATTACAGGGGCCCCGGCCGGTTTACGAGCAGTACTTC
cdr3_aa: CASSYPLQGPRPVYEQYF

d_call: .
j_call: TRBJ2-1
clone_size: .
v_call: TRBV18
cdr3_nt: TGTGCCAGCTCACCAGCCAGCAATGAGCAGTTCTTC
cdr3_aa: CASSPASNEQFF

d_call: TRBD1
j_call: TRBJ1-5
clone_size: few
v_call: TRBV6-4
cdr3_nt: TGTGCCAGCAGTGACCCTATGGTCCGACAGGGGTGGGAACAGCCCCAGCATTTT
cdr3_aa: CASSDPMVRQGWEQPQHF

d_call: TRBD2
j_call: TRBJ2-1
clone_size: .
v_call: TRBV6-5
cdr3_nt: TGTGCCAGCAGCCAAACGGGGGGTTCCTACAATGAGCAGTTCTTC
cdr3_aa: CASSQTGGSYNEQFF

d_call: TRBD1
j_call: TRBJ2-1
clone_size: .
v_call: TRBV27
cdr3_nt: TGTGCCAGCAGTTTACGGGACAGGGCTCTCTACAATGAGCAGTTCTTC
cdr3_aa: CASSLRDRALYNEQFF

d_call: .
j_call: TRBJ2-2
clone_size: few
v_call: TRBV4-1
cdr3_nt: TGCGCCAGCAGCCTTCTGGGGGGCGTGAACACCGGGGAGCTGTTTTTT
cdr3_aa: CASSLLGGVNTGELFF

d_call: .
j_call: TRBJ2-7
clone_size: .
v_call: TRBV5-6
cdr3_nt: TGTGCCAGCAGCTCTACAGGCCGCTACGAGCAGTACTTC
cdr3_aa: CASSSTGRYEQYF

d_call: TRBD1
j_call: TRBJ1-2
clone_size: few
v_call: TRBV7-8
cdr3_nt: TGTGCCAGCACCGCACCGGACAGGGGTGTGGGTGGCTACACCTTC
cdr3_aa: CASTAPDRGVGGYTF

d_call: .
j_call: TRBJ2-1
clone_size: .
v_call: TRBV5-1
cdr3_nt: TGCGCCAGCAGCCCTTCCGGGACTGGGCGCCATGAGCAGTTCTTC
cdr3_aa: CASSPSGTGRHEQFF

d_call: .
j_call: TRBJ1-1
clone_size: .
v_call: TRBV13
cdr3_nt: TGTGCCAGCAGCTTAGGCGGAGGCGGTATGAACACTGAAGCTTTCTTT
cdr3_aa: CASSLGGGGMNTEAFF

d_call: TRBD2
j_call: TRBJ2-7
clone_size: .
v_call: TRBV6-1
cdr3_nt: TGTGCCGCCCACGGGACTAGCTTTGTGGAGCAGTACTTC
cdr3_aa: CAAHGTSFVEQYF

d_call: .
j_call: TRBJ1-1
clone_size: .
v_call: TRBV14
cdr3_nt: TGTGCCAGCAACCAAGCCTTGGCAGGCGTAGCTTTCTTT
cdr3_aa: CASNQALAGVAFF